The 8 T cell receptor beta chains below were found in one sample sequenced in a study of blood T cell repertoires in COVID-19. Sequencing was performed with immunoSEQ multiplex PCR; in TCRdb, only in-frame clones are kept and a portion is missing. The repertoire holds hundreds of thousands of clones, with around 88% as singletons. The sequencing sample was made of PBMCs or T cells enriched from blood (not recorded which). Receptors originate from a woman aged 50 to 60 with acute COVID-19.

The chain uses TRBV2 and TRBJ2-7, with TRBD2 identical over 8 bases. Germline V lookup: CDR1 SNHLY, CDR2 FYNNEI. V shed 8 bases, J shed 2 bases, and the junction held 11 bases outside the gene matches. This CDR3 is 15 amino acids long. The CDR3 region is CASFGGVPIPYEQYF. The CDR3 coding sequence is TGTGCCAGCTTCGGGGGGGTCCCCATACCCTACGAGCAGTACTTC.

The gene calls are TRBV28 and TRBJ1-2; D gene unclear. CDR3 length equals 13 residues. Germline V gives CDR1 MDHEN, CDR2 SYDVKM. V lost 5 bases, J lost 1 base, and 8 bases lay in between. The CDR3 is CASSVTDNYGYTF. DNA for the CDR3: TGTGCCAGCAGTGTGACTGATAACTATGGCTACACCTTC.

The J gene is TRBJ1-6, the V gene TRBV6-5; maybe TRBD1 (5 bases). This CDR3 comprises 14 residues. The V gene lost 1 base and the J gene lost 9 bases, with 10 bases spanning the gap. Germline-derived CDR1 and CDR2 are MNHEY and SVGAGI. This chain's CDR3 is CASSYWGDGSPLHF. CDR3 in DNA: TGTGCCAGCAGTTACTGGGGGGACGGTTCACCCCTCCACTTT.

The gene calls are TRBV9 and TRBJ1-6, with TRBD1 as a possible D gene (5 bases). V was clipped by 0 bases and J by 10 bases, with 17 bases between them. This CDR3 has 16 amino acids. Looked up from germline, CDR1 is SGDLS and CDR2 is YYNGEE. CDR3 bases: TGTGCCAGCAGCGTAGAAGACGCAGGGAGGGGATCACCCCTCCACTTT. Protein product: CASSVEDAGRGSPLHF. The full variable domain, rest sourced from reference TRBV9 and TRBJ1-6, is DSGVTQTPKHLITATGQRVTLRCSPRSGDLSVYWYQQSLDQGLQFLIQYYNGEERAKGNILERFSAQQFPDLHSELNLSSLELGDSALYFCASSVEDAGRGSPLHFGNGTRLTVT.

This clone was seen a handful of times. The CDR3 nucleotides read TGCGCCAGCAGCTTTGAGGGCGGTAATTCACCCCTCCACTTT. It codes for CASSFEGGNSPLHF. The chain is built from TRBV5-1 and TRBJ1-6, with no clear D. The CDR3 is 14 amino acids. V dropped 2 bases and J dropped 6 bases, with 9 bases sitting between them. Germline lookup yields CDR1 SGHRS and CDR2 YFSETQ.

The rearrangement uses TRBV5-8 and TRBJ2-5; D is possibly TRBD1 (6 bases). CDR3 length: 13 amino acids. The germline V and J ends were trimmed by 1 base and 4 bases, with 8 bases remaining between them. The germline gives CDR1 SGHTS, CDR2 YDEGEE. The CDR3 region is CASSLPGAETQYF. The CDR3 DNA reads TGTGCCAGCAGCTTGCCAGGGGCAGAGACCCAGTACTTC. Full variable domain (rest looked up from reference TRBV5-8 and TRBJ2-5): EAGVTQSPTHLIKTRGQQATLRCSPISGHTSVYWYQQALGLGLQFLLWYDEGEERNRGNFPPRFSGRQFPNYSSELNVNALELEDSALYLCASSLPGAETQYFGPGTRLLVL.

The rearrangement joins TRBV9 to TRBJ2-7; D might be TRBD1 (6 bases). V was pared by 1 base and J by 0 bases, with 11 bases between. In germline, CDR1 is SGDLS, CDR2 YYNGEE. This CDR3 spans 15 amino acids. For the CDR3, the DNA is TGTGCCAGCAGCGTACGAGAACAGGGCTCCTACGAGCAGTACTTC. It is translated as CASSVREQGSYEQYF.

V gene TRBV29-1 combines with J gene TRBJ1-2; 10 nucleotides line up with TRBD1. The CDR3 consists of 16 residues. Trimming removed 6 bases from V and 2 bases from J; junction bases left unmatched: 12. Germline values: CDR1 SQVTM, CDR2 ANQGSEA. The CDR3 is CSVRGPGTGDNYGYTF. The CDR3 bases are TGCAGCGTCAGAGGACCCGGGACAGGGGACAACTATGGCTACACCTTC.